The clone carrying this TCR beta chain was seen a handful of times. The sample is drawn from a study of T-cell reconstitution after alpha-beta-depleted transplantation in children. In germline, CDR1 is ENHRY, CDR2 SYGVKD. V shed 7 bases and J 4 bases; nucleotides not matched to a gene: 4. CDR3 length: 14 amino acids. Unique molecular identifiers were used to barcode this TCRbeta library. Using its own MiXCR run on the PCR reads, TCRdb lists one record per CDR3 protein. Here the sample spans around 530,000 distinct CDR3 sequences, approximately 29% being singletons. The receptor was isolated from a human donor who donated a stem cell graft to a child with aplastic anemia. The sequenced sample was PBMCs from the stem cell graft donor, obtained from the stem cell graft. The chain uses TRBV10-3 and TRBJ2-1; 10 bases match TRBD1. The CDR3 DNA reads as TGTGCCATCAATGGACAGGGGGATTACAATGAGCAGTTCTTC. Protein product: CAINGQGDYNEQFF.